Listed here are 15 T cell receptor beta chains from one sample, sequenced in a study of T-cell reconstitution after alpha-beta-depleted transplantation in children. Unique molecular identifiers were used to barcode this TCRbeta library. TCRdb redid the calling of the PCR reads with MiXCR, one entry per CDR3 protein. The profile shows approximately 50,000 distinct CDR3 sequences, approximately 6% of them singletons. Source: PBMCs, mostly from graft donor cells, taken 60 days after TCRalphabeta/CD19-depleted stem cell transplant. These receptors were obtained from a female patient between 2 and 15 years old who had a stem cell transplant for aplastic anemia, so the T cells may come from the graft donor.

This clonotype has ten or more counts. The rearrangement uses TRBV7-4 and TRBJ2-7; 9 nucleotides agree with TRBD2. CDR1 is SGHVT and CDR2 is SQSDAQ in the germline V gene. There are 15 residues in the CDR3. After removal of 2 bases from V and 4 bases from J, the junction contained 6 bases not matched to a gene. CDR3 DNA: TGTGCCAGCAGCTTACCTGGACTAGCGTCGTACGAGCAGTACGTC. Residues: CASSLPGLASYEQYV.

This clonotype was seen at least ten times. The chain is built from TRBV9 and TRBJ1-4, with TRBD1 as a possible D gene (6 bases). Trimming removed 0 bases from V and 6 bases from J, with 12 bases in between. The CDR3 is 15 residues long. The V gene's germline CDR1 is SGDLS and CDR2 YYNGEE. The CDR3 region has the DNA TGTGCCAGCAGCGTAGGCAGGGGCGCAGATGAAAAACTGTTTTTT. This gives the protein CASSVGRGADEKLFF.

The table lists this clonotype with many counts. V is TRBV12-3 or TRBV12-4 and J is TRBJ2-3, with 10 bases that match TRBD2. CDR3 length: 16 residues. V lost 4 bases, J lost 0 bases, and 4 bases stayed unmatched. The CDR3 protein is CASSSSSGGSTDTQYF. The CDR3 coding sequence is TGTGCCAGCAGTTCCTCTAGCGGGGGTAGCACAGATACGCAGTATTTT.

This clonotype was found many times. The J gene is TRBJ2-7, the V gene TRBV20-1, with 8 bases identical to TRBD2. The V and J ends lost 4 bases and 3 bases, in that order; junction bases with no gene match: 11. Per germline, CDR1 DFQATT and CDR2 SNEGSKA (reference sequence). CDR3 length equals 15 residues. CDR3 amino acids: CSANPERGMGYEQYF. Written as DNA, the CDR3 is TGCAGTGCTAATCCCGAGCGGGGGATGGGCTACGAGCAGTACTTC.

This clonotype was seen many times. J is TRBJ1-4 and V is TRBV4-1; D gene uncertain. Germline V gene lookup returns CDR1 MGHRA and CDR2 YSYEKL. The CDR3 length is 17 residues. V was shortened by 0 bases and J by 7 bases, with 18 bases between the two germline ends. The CDR3 reads CASSQDLGGLAGEKLFF. DNA for the CDR3: TGCGCCAGCAGCCAAGATCTGGGTGGGTTAGCGGGTGAAAAACTGTTTTTT.

This clonotype was picked up many times. The genes are TRBV5-1 and TRBJ1-4; D possibly corresponds to TRBD1 (5 bases). The CDR3 runs to 15 residues. V was cut by 4 bases and J by 0 bases, with 10 bases left in between. The V gene's germline CDR1 is SGHRS and CDR2 YFSETQ. The CDR3 protein is CASSPETATNEKLFF. CDR3 nucleotides: TGCGCCAGCAGCCCCGAGACAGCAACTAATGAAAAACTGTTTTTT. Full variable domain (outside the CDR3, taken from reference TRBV5-1 and TRBJ1-4): KAGVTQTPRYLIKTRGQQVTLSCSPISGHRSVSWYQQTPGQGLQFLFEYFSETQRNKGNFPGRFSGRQFSNSRSEMNVSTLELGDSALYLCASSPETATNEKLFFGSGTQLSVL.

The chain is built from TRBV20-1 and TRBJ2-7; 8 bases are a match to TRBD2. CDR3 length equals 15 residues. Germline CDR1 DFQATT, CDR2 SNEGSKA (reference sequence). The CDR3 DNA sequence: TGCAGGGCTTCCGGGGCGGGGGGTCTCTCCTACGAGCAGTACTTC. The encoded protein is CRASGAGGLSYEQYF.

The chain's CDR3 is CAIRGPSNEQFF. CDR3 nucleotide sequence: TGTGCCATCAGGGGGCCCTCCAATGAGCAGTTCTTC. J is TRBJ2-1 and V is TRBV10-3; D may be TRBD1 (5 bases). Germline V gives CDR1 ENHRY, CDR2 SYGVKD. With 6 bases removed from V and 6 bases from J, the gap between germline ends came to 9 bases. The CDR3 spans 12 residues.

This clonotype was recorded many times. The V gene is TRBV5-1, the J gene TRBJ2-4; TRBD1 might be the D (6 bases). Germline CDR1 SGHRS, CDR2 YFSETQ. Trimming removed 4 bases at V and 6 bases at J, with 20 bases between. This CDR3 has 16 residues. The CDR3 region is CASSPPGQAWGNIQYF. The CDR3 DNA reads TGCGCCAGCAGCCCACCGGGACAAGCTTGGGGAAACATTCAGTACTTC.

Here the CDR3 reads CAWSLGTGINQPQHF. The CDR3 DNA reads TGTGCCTGGAGTTTAGGGACAGGGATCAATCAGCCCCAGCATTTT. The chain joins TRBV30 to TRBJ1-5, with TRBD1 identical over 9 bases. Germline V gene lookup returns CDR1 GTSNPN and CDR2 SVGIG (reference sequence). Unmatched junction bases numbered 5, after V lost 2 bases and J lost 3 bases. CDR3 length equals 15 residues.

This clonotype came up a few times. The rearrangement uses TRBV6-4 and TRBJ2-3; possibly TRBD2 for D (6 bases). CDR3 length: 13 residues. V lost 9 bases to trimming and J lost 1 base, with 11 bases between them. Germline lookup yields CDR1 MRHNA and CDR2 SNTAGT. CDR3 nucleotides: TGTGCCAGGCGTAGCGGAGGCACAGATACGCAGTATTTT. This translates into CARRSGGTDTQYF.

J is TRBJ2-7 and V is TRBV4-1, with 10 nucleotides matching TRBD1. The CDR3 sequence is 20 residues long. Germline CDR1 and CDR2: MGHRA and YSYEKL. Trimming removed 0 bases from V and 3 bases from J; junction bases left unmatched: 17. The CDR3 sequence is CASSQEDRAGQGPWGYEQYF. CDR3 DNA sequence: TGCGCCAGCAGCCAAGAAGATCGAGCGGGACAGGGGCCTTGGGGCTACGAGCAGTACTTC.

This clonotype was counted at least ten times. The V and J genes are TRBV6-6 and TRBJ2-3; D unresolved. The CDR3 loop spans 13 amino acids. The germline gives CDR1 MNHNY, CDR2 SVGAGI (reference sequence). Trimming pared 6 bases from V and 6 bases from J, leaving 13 bases between. CDR3: CASSSQLGDTQYF. In DNA form, the CDR3 reads TGTGCCAGCAGCTCCCAGTTAGGGGATACGCAGTATTTT.

This clonotype was seen repeatedly, ten times or more. The chain combines TRBV5-1 with TRBJ1-1; perhaps TRBD1 as D (5 bases). The germline V and J ends were trimmed by 0 bases and 3 bases, with 9 bases remaining between them. Germline CDR1 and CDR2: SGHRS and YFSETQ. The CDR3 consists of 14 residues. The CDR3 sequence: CASSLAGTDTEAFF. The CDR3 DNA reads as TGCGCCAGCAGCTTGGCAGGGACGGACACTGAAGCTTTCTTT. Using reference TRBV5-1 and TRBJ1-1 for the parts outside the CDR3, the full variable domain is KAGVTQTPRYLIKTRGQQVTLSCSPISGHRSVSWYQQTPGQGLQFLFEYFSETQRNKGNFPGRFSGRQFSNSRSEMNVSTLELGDSALYLCASSLAGTDTEAFFGQGTRLTVV.

There are many counts of this clonotype. The rearrangement joins TRBV20-1 to TRBJ1-2; no firm D call. CDR1 DFQATT and CDR2 SNEGSKA come from the germline V gene (reference sequence). Trimming took off 3 bases at V and 0 bases at J, with 8 bases between the two ends. CDR3 size: 13 residues. The CDR3: CSASPGTNYGYTF. In nucleotides, the CDR3 is TGCAGTGCTAGCCCCGGGACTAACTATGGCTACACCTTC.